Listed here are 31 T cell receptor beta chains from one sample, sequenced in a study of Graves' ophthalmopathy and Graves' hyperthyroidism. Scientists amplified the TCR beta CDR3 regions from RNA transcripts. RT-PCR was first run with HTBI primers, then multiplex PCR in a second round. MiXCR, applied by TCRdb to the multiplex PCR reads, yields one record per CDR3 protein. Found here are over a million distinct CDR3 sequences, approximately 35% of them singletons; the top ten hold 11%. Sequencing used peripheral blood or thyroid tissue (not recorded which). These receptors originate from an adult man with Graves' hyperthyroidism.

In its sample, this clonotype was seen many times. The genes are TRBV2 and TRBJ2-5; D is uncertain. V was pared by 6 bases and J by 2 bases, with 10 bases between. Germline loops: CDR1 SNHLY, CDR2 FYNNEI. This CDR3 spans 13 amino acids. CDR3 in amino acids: CASRSSQQETQYF. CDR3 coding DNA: TGTGCCAGCAGGAGTAGTCAGCAAGAGACCCAGTACTTC.

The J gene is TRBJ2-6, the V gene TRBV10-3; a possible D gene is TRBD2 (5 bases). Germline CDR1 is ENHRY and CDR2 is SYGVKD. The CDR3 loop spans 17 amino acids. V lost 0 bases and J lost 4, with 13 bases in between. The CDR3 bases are TGTGCCATCAGTGAGTCCGGGGTTGCGACCGGGGCCAACGTCCTGACTTTC. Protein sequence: CAISESGVATGANVLTF.

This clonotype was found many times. This CDR3 is CSASHPQGLEEQYF. The CDR3 nucleotides are TGCAGTGCTAGTCACCCACAGGGATTGGAAGAGCAGTACTTC. The rearrangement links TRBV20-1 to TRBJ2-7; D is perhaps TRBD1 (6 bases). The germline V gene has CDR1 DFQATT and CDR2 SNEGSKA (reference sequence). Deletions cut 3 bases from V and 7 bases from J, with 19 bases between. CDR3 length: 14 amino acids.

CDR3: CASSLEGIGNEKLFF. The CDR3 region has the DNA TGTGCCAGCAGCTTGGAAGGGATAGGGAATGAAAAACTGTTTTTT. The gene calls are TRBV5-5 and TRBJ1-4, with D uncertain. This CDR3 spans 15 amino acids. The V end was cut by 0 bases, the J end by 5 bases, with 11 bases between. Germline V lookup: CDR1 SGHKS, CDR2 YYEKEE (reference sequence). Full variable domain (remainder filled in from reference TRBV5-5 and TRBJ1-4): DAGVTQSPTHLIKTRGQQVTLRCSPISGHKSVSWYQQVLGQGPQFIFQYYEKEERGRGNFPDRFSARQFPNYSSELNVNALLLGDSALYLCASSLEGIGNEKLFFGSGTQLSVL.

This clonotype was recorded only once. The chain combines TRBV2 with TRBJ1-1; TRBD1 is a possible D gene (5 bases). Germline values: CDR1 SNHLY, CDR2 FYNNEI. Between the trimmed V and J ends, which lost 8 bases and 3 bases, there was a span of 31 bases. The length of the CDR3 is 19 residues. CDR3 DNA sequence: TGTGCCAGCTCACCTCCATCAGGGAGGGTCAAAGTGGGGGACACTGAAGCTTTCTTT. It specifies CASSPPSGRVKVGDTEAFF.

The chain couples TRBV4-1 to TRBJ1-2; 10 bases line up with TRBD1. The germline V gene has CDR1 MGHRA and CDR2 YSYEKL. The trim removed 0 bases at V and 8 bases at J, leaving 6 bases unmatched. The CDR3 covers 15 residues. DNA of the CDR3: TGCGCCAGCAGCCAAGAATCGACAGGGGGCAGCGGCTACACCTTC. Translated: CASSQESTGGSGYTF.

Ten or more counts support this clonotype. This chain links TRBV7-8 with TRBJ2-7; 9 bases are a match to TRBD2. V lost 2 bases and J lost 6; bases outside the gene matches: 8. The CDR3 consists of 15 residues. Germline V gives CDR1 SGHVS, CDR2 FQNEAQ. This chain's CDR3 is CASSLTAGGPSEQYF. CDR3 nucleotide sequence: TGTGCCAGCAGCTTAACGGCGGGAGGGCCCAGCGAGCAGTACTTC.

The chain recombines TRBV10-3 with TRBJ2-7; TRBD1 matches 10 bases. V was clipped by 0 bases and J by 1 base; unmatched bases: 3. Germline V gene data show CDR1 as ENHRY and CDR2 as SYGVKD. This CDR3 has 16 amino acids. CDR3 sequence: CAISESGQGVSYEQYF. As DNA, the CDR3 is TGTGCCATCAGTGAGTCTGGACAGGGGGTGTCCTACGAGCAGTACTTC.

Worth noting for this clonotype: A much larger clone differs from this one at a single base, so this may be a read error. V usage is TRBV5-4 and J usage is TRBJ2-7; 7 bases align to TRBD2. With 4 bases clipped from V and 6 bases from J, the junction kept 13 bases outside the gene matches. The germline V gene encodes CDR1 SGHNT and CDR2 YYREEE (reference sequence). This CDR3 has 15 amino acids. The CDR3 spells CASSTTGAGSSEQYF. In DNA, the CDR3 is TGTGCCAGCAGCACCACAGGAGCGGGATCTTCCGAGCAGTACTTC.

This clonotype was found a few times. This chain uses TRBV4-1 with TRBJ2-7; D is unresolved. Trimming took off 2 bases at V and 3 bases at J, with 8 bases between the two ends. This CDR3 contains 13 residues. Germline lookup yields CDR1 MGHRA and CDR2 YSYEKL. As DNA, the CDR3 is TGCGCCAGCAGCCAAAGCATGATCTACGAGCAGTACTTC. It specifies CASSQSMIYEQYF.

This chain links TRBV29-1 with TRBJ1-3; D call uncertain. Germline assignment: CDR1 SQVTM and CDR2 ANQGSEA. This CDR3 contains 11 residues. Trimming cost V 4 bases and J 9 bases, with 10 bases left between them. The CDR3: CSVVARSTIYF. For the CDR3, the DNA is TGCAGCGTTGTGGCGAGATCCACCATATATTTT.

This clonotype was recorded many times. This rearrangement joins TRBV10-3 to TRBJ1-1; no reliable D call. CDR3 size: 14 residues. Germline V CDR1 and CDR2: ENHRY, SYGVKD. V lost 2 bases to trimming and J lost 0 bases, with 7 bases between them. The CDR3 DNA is TGTGCCATCAGTGAGGGGAGCTTGAACACTGAAGCTTTCTTT. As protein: CAISEGSLNTEAFF.

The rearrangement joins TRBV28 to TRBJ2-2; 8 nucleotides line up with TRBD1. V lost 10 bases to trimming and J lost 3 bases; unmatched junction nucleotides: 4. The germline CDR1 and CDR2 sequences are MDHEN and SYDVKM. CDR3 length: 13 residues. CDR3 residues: CANRQGHTGELFF. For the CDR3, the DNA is TGTGCCAACCGACAGGGGCACACCGGGGAGCTGTTTTTT.

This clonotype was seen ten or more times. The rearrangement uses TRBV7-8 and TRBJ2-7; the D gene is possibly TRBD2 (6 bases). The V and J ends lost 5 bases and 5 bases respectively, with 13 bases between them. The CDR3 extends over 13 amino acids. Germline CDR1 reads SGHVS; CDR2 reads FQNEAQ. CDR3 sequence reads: CASSRDWGDEQYF. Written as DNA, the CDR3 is TGTGCCAGCAGCCGGGACTGGGGGGACGAGCAGTACTTC.

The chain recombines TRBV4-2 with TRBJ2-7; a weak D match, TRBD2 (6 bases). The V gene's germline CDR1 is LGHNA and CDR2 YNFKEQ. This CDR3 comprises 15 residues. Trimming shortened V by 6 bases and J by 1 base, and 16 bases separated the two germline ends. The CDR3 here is CASSTLASPSYEQYF. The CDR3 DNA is TGTGCCAGCAGTACCCTAGCGAGTCCTTCCTACGAGCAGTACTTC.

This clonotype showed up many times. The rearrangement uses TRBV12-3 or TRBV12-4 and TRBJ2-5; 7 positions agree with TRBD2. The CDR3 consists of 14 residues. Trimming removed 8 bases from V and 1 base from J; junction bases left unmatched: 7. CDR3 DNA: TGTGCCAGCGGGGTTAGCGGGCGCCAAGAGACCCAGTACTTC. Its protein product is CASGVSGRQETQYF.

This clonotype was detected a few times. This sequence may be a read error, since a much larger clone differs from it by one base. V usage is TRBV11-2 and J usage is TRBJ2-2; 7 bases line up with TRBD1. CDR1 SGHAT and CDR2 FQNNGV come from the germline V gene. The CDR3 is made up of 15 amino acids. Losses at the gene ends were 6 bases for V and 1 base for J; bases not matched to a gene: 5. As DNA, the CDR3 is TGTGCCAGCAGGTCGGACAGGCAGAACACCGGGGAGCTGTTTTTT. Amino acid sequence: CASRSDRQNTGELFF.

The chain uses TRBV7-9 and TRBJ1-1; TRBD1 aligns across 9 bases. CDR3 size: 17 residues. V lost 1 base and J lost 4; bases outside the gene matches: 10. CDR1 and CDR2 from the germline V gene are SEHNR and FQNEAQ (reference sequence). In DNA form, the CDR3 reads TGTGCCAGCAGCTTAGACTGGGACAGGGAATTGGGCACTGAAGCTTTCTTT. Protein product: CASSLDWDRELGTEAFF.

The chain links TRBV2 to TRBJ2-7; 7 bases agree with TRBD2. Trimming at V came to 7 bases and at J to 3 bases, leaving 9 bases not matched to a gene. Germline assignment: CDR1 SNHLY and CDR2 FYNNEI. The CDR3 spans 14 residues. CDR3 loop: CASTSPGGSYEQYF. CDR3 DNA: TGTGCCAGCACCTCTCCGGGCGGGAGCTACGAGCAGTACTTC.

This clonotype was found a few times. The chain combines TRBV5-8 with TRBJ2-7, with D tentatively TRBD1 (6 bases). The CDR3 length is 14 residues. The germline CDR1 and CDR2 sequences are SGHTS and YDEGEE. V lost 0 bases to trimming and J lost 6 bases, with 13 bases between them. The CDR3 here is CASSLGPGESEQYF. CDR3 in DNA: TGTGCCAGCAGCTTGGGGCCAGGGGAAAGCGAGCAGTACTTC. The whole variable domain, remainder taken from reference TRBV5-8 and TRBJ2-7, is EAGVTQSPTHLIKTRGQQATLRCSPISGHTSVYWYQQALGLGLQFLLWYDEGEERNRGNFPPRFSGRQFPNYSSELNVNALELEDSALYLCASSLGPGESEQYFGPGTRLTVT.

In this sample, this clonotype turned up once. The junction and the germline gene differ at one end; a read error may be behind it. The CDR3 here is CASRDTGVLKSYEQYF. Here the CDR3 DNA reads TGTGCCAGCAGGGATACCGGGGTCTTAAAGTCCTACGAGCAGTACTTC. The genes are TRBV10-2 and TRBJ2-7; either TRBD1 or TRBD2 may supply D (5 bases each). This CDR3 is 16 amino acids long. Germline-derived CDR1 and CDR2 are WSHSY and SAAADI.

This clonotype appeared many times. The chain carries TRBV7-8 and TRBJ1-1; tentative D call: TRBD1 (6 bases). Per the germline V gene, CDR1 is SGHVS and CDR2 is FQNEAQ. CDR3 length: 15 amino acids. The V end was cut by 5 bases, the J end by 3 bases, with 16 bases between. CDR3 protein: CASSLSAGGHTEAFF. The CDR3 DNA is TGTGCCAGCAGCCTGTCGGCCGGGGGGCACACTGAAGCTTTCTTT.

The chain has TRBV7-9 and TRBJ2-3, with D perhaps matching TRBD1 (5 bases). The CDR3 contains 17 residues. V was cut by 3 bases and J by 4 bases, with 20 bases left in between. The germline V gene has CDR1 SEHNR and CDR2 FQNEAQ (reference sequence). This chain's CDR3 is CASSLGILTVPPDTQYF. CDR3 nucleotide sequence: TGTGCCAGCAGCTTGGGGATACTGACAGTCCCCCCAGATACGCAGTATTTT.

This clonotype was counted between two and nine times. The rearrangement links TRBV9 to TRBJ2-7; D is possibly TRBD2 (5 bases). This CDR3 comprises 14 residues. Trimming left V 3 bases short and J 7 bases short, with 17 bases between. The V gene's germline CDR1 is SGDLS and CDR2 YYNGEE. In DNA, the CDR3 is TGTGCCAGCAGCGCCCTGAGTCGTTCGGGGGAGCAGTACTTC. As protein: CASSALSRSGEQYF.

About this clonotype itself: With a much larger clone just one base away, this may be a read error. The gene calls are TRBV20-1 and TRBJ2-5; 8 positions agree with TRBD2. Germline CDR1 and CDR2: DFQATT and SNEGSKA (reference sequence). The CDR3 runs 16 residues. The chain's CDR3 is CSARDPGAGEAEAQYF. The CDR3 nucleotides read TGCAGTGCTAGAGATCCGGGAGCGGGAGAAGCAGAGGCCCAGTACTTC.

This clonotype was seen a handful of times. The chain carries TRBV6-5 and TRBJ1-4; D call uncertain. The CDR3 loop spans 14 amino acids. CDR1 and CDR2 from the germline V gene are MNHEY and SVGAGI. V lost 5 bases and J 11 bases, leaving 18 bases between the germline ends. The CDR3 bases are TGTGCCAGCAGTCTTGATGAGGGCTTTGGGAAACTGTTTTTT. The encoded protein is CASSLDEGFGKLFF.

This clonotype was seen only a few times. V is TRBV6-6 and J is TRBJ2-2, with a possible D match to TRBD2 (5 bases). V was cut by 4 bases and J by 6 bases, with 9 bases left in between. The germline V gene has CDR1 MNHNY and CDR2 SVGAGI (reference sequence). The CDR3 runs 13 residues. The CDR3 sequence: CASSSRAPGELFF. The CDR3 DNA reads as TGTGCCAGCAGTTCGAGGGCTCCCGGGGAGCTGTTTTTT.

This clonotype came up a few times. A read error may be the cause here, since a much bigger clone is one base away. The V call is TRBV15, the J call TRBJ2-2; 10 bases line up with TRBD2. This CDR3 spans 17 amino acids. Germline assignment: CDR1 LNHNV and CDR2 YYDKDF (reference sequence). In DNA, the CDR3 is TGTGCCACCAGCAGCGGACTAGCGGATACGAACACCAGGGAGCTGTTTTTT. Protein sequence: CATSSGLADTNTRELFF.

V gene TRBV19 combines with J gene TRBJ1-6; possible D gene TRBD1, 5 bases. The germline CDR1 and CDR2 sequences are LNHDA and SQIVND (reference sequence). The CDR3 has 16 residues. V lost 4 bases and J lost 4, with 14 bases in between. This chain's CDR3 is CASSKGERGYNSPLHF. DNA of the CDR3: TGTGCCAGTAGTAAAGGGGAAAGGGGTTATAATTCACCCCTCCACTTT.

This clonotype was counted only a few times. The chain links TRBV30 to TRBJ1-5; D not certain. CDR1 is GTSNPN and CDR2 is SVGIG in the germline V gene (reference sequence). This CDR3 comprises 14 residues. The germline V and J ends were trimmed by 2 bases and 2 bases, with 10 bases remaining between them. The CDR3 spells CAWSISDGNQPQHF. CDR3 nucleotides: TGTGCCTGGAGTATCTCCGACGGCAATCAGCCCCAGCATTTT.

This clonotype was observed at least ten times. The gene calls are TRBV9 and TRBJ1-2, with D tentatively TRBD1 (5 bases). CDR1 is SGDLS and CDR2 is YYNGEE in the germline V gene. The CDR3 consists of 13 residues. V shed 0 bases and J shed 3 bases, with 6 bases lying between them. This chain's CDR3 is CASSVGGDYGYTF. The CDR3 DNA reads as TGTGCCAGCAGCGTAGGGGGGGACTATGGCTACACCTTC.